This entry describes one T cell receptor (beta chain). Its target is unknown. Subsets obtained from CD4+ cells comprised CD45RA+ naive and CD45RA-negative memory cells. With 0 bases removed from V and 7 bases from J, the gap between germline ends came to 13 bases. This CDR3 is built from 14 residues. From germline, CDR1 is SGHRS and CDR2 YFSETQ. This entry is derived from a study of shared clonotypes between healthy human individuals. The study's findings and limits: The rarefaction results pointed to incomplete sorted-subset sequencing despite large depth.

The method was immunoSEQ multiplex PCR; TCRdb's version includes in-frame clones alone and lacks a portion of them. Here the sample spans millions of clones, 80% to 95% being singletons. The chain combines TRBV5-1 with TRBJ2-5, with a tentative D call TRBD2 (5 bases). Material: naive CD4+ T cells from PBMCs. Subset here: CD45RA+ positively selected. The receptor was isolated from a man younger than 35 in good health. Some clones in this sample may be carry-over from other donors' samples. The CDR3 DNA follows: TGCGCCAGCAGCTTGGGAGGTCGGGGATCGACCCAGTACTTC. Translation gives CASSLGGRGSTQYF.